Described below is a single T cell receptor (beta chain) sequence and its context. The data were taken from a study of T cells in Graves' hyperthyroidism and ophthalmopathy. The CDR3 totals 18 residues. After removal of 9 bases from V and 4 bases from J, the junction contained 18 bases not matched to a gene. Germline V lookup: CDR1 LNHDA, CDR2 SQIVND (reference sequence). The TCR beta CDR3 regions underwent amplification using RNA transcripts as the source. In the first-round RT-PCR of the TCR CDR3, the HTBI primer set was used. TCRdb passed the multiplex PCR reads through MiXCR, listing each CDR3 protein once. The table includes around 270,000 distinct CDR3 sequences, approximately 18% detected once.

The chain recombines TRBV19 with TRBJ2-6, with 7 bases matching TRBD1. Sequencing input: blood. The sequence was collected from a man aged 50 to 59 with Graves' ophthalmopathy. The CDR3 region has the DNA TGTGCCAGCGAGACCAAGGACAGGCTGGTGTTGGGGGCCAACGTCCTGACTTTC. Translated: CASETKDRLVLGANVLTF.